The 11 T cell receptor beta chains presented below share a single source sample, sequenced in a study of low-dose radiotherapy and immunotherapy resistance in tumors. Specified time point: before trial treatment. TRAV and TRBV primers primed cDNA for both TCRalpha and TCRbeta. It was with a constant-region primer and a V-primer adapter that TCRs were amplified over around 19 PCR cycles. TCRdb used MiXCR to reprocess the reads, holding one entry per CDR3 protein. The sample includes tens of thousands of distinct CDR3 sequences, 15% to 20% of them seen just once. The source was PBMCs, collected before treatment. All receptors come from a male donor with prostate cancer.

Notes on this clonotype: A far larger clone lies a single base away; this is likely a read error. The V and J genes are TRBV20-1 and TRBJ2-5; 7 bases map to TRBD2. V dropped 6 bases and J dropped 11; count of bases not matched to a gene: 18. Germline-derived CDR1 and CDR2 are DFQATT and SNEGSKA (reference sequence). The CDR3 contains 14 residues. In nucleotides, the CDR3 is TGCAGTGCGGAAATCGGGGGGAACTACAATGAGCAGTACTTC. This sequence encodes CSAEIGGNYNEQYF.

This clonotype came up many times. The CDR3 sequence is CASSSGTGLYEQYF. The CDR3 DNA reads TGTGCCAGCAGCTCCGGGACAGGGCTTTACGAGCAGTACTTC. The rearrangement links TRBV7-8 to TRBJ2-7; TRBD1 matches at 9 bases. In germline, CDR1 is SGHVS, CDR2 FQNEAQ. The CDR3 is 14 residues long. V lost 4 bases and J lost 4; bases outside the gene matches: 5.

This clonotype was recorded many times. The rearrangement joins TRBV3-1 to TRBJ2-7; the match to TRBD2 covers 10 bases. V shed 4 bases, J shed 3 bases, and the junction held 6 bases outside the gene matches. Per germline, CDR1 LGHDT and CDR2 YNNKEL (reference sequence). The length of the CDR3 is 15 residues. DNA of the CDR3: TGTGCCAGCAGCCGAGGGGGACTAGCGTACTACGAGCAGTACTTC. It yields the protein CASSRGGLAYYEQYF.

This clonotype was detected once. A read error is the likely source, as a far larger clone sits one nucleotide away. The chain carries TRBV29-1 and TRBJ2-7; a weak D match, TRBD1 (6 bases). V lost 7 bases to trimming and J lost 7 bases, with 11 bases between them. This CDR3 comprises 10 residues. CDR1 SQVTM and CDR2 ANQGSEA come from the germline V gene. The DNA of the CDR3 is TGCAGCGGGGGGCTAGATGAGCAGTACTTC. This encodes CSGGLDEQYF.

The CDR3 region is CASSLRRGGYNEQFF. The CDR3, as DNA: TGTGCCAGCAGTTTGAGGCGGGGGGGATACAATGAGCAGTTCTTC. The chain employs TRBV6-5 and TRBJ2-1; 9 nucleotides match TRBD2. J was trimmed by 4 bases and V by 4 bases; bases with no gene match: 5. Germline loops: CDR1 MNHEY, CDR2 SVGAGI. CDR3 length: 15 amino acids.

This clonotype was seen many times. The chain couples TRBV6-2 or TRBV6-3 to TRBJ2-2; D possibly matches TRBD1 or TRBD2 (5 bases each). The V and J ends lost 7 bases and 6 bases respectively, with 21 bases between them. The CDR3 totals 16 residues. Germline CDR1 MNHEY, CDR2 SVGEGT. In nucleotides, the CDR3 is TGTGCCAGCAATCCACCCTTCCTCGAGGGGCCCGGGGAGCTGTTTTTT. Translation gives CASNPPFLEGPGELFF.

This clonotype was recorded at least ten times. The chain employs TRBV21-1 and TRBJ2-7; the table's TRBD2 call for D was not verified on the DNA. TRBV21-1 is a listed pseudogene. The CDR3 covers 17 residues. The CDR3 loop reads CARPGLAGGLFTYEQYF. For the CDR3, the DNA is TGTGCCAGGCCGGGACTAGCGGGGGGGCTATTTACTTACGAGCAGTACTTC.

The V and J genes are TRBV5-1 and TRBJ2-7; D unresolved. Trimming shortened V by 0 bases and J by 3 bases, and 4 bases separated the two germline ends. The CDR3 has 12 residues. Germline values: CDR1 SGHRS, CDR2 YFSETQ. Here the CDR3 reads CASSLVFYEQYF. DNA for the CDR3: TGCGCCAGCAGCTTGGTCTTCTACGAGCAGTACTTC.

This chain connects TRBV9 to TRBJ1-6; D ambiguous. Trimming took off 0 bases at V and 3 bases at J, with 4 bases between the two ends. CDR1 and CDR2 from the germline V gene are SGDLS and YYNGEE. This CDR3 is built from 14 residues. This chain's CDR3 is CASSVASYNSPLHF. DNA for the CDR3: TGTGCCAGCAGCGTAGCCAGCTATAATTCACCCCTCCACTTT.

At least ten counts were recorded for this clonotype. The genes are TRBV6-5 and TRBJ1-3; 9 bases map to TRBD1. The CDR3 sequence is 18 residues long. Germline CDR1 is MNHEY and CDR2 is SVGAGI. Trimming at V came to 3 bases and at J to 0 bases, leaving 9 bases not matched to a gene. Here the CDR3 DNA reads TGTGCCAGCAGTTATGGGGGGACAGGGCGATCCTCTGGAAACACCATATATTTT. Protein sequence: CASSYGGTGRSSGNTIYF.

This rearrangement joins TRBV5-1 to TRBJ1-1; 7 nucleotides align to TRBD1. CDR1 is SGHRS and CDR2 is YFSETQ in the germline V gene. CDR3 length: 14 residues. The ends lost 4 bases at V and 5 bases at J; junction bases unmatched: 8. The CDR3 reads CASSRDRVGTEAFF. CDR3 DNA: TGCGCCAGCAGCCGCGACAGGGTGGGGACTGAAGCTTTCTTT.